This T cell receptor (beta chain) was sequenced for a study of blood T cell repertoires in COVID-19. Study-wide context: Nucleic acid was either cDNA or gDNA, and it came from T cells, B-cell-depleted T cells, or PBMCs.

Profiling relied on immunoSEQ multiplex PCR, and the TCRdb table lists in-frame clones only, not all of them. The table has around 270,000 clones, roughly four fifths seen once. CDR3 length: 15 residues. The V end was cut by 2 bases, the J end by 1 base, with 11 bases between. Germline CDR1 and CDR2: SGHVS and FNYEAQ. This clonotype originated in a person aged 65 to 85 with COVID-19, enrolled during active disease. The chain couples TRBV7-6 to TRBJ1-1; D possibly corresponds to TRBD1 (5 bases). The sequencing input was peripheral blood. The DNA of the CDR3 is TGTGCCAGCAGCTTATTCCGGGACTCGAACACTGAAGCTTTCTTT. As protein: CASSLFRDSNTEAFF. The whole variable domain, remainder taken from reference TRBV7-6 and TRBJ1-1, is GAGVSQSPRYKVTKRGQDVALRCDPISGHVSLYWYRQALGQGPEFLTYFNYEAQQDKSGLPNDRFSAERPEGSISTLTIQRTEQRDSAMYRCASSLFRDSNTEAFFGQGTRLTVV.